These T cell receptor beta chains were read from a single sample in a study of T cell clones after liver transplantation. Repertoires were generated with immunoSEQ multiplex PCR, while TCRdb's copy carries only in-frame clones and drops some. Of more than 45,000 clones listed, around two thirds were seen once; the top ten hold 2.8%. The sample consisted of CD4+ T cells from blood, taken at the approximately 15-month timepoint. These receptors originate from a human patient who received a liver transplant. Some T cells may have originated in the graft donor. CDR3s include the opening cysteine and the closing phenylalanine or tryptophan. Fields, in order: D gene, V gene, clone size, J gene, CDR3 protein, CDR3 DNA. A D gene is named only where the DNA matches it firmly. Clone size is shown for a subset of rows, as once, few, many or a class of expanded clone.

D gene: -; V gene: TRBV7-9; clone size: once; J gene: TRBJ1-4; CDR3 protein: CASSFTNEKLFF; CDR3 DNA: TGTGCCAGCAGTTTCACAAATGAAAAACTGTTTTTT
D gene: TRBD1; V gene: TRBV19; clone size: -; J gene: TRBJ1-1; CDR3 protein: CASRGWGQGGTEAFF; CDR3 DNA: TGTGCCAGTAGGGGCTGGGGACAGGGAGGCACTGAAGCTTTCTTT
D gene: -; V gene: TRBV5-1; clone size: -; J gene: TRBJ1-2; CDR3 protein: CASSLEGTPYGYTF; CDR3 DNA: TGCGCCAGCAGCTTGGAAGGGACGCCCTATGGCTACACCTTC
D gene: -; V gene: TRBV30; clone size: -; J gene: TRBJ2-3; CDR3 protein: CAWSLGDTQYF; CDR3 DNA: TGTGCCTGGAGTTTAGGTGATACGCAGTATTTT
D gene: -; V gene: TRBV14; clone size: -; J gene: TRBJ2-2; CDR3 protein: CASSQLRGGSNTGELFF; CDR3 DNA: TGTGCCAGCAGCCAACTCAGGGGTGGGTCGAACACCGGGGAGCTGTTTTTT
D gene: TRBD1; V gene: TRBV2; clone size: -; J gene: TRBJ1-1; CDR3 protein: CASRQGRDRNTEAFF; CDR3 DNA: TGTGCCAGCAGGCAGGGCCGGGACAGGAACACTGAAGCTTTCTTT
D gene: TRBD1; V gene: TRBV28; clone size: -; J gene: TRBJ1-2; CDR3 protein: CASSWGTGGSRGYTF; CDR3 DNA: TGTGCCAGCAGTTGGGGGACAGGGGGTTCTCGTGGCTACACCTTC
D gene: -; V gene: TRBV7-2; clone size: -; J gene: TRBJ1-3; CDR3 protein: CASAADPNSGNTIYF; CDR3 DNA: TGTGCCAGCGCTGCGGACCCTAACTCTGGAAACACCATATATTTT
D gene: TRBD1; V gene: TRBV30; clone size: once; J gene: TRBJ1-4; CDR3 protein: CAWAGQGGEKLFF; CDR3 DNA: TGTGCCTGGGCGGGACAGGGAGGCGAAAAACTGTTTTTT
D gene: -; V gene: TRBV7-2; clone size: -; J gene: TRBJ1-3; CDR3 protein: CASSPQGNTIYF; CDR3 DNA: TGTGCCAGCAGCCCCCAGGGCAACACCATATATTTT
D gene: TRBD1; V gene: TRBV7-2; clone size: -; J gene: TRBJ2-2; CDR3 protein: CASSARQGAGTGELFF; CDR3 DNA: TGTGCCAGCAGCGCCCGACAGGGGGCGGGCACCGGGGAGCTGTTTTTT
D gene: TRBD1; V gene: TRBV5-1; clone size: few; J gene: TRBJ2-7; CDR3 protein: CASSSQGSSNEQYF; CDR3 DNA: TGCGCCAGCAGCTCACAGGGGAGTAGCAACGAGCAGTACTTC
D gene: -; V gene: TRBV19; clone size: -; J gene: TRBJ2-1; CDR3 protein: CASSVLGSSSYNEQFF; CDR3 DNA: TGTGCCAGTAGTGTCCTGGGGTCCAGCTCCTACAATGAGCAGTTCTTC
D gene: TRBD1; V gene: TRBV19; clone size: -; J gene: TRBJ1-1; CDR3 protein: CASSITGDREAFF; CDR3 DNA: TGTGCCAGTAGTATAACAGGGGACCGCGAAGCTTTCTTT
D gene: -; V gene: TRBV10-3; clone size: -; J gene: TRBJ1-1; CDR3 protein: CAISEYGGRVTEAFF; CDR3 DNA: TGTGCCATCAGTGAGTACGGGGGGCGGGTCACTGAAGCTTTCTTT
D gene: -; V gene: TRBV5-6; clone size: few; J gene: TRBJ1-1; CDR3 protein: CASSLGLSGAFF; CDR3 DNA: TGTGCCAGCAGCTTGGGACTGTCTGGGGCTTTCTTT
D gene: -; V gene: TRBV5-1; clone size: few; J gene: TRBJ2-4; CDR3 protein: CASSLEGRGRPPVIQYF; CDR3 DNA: TGCGCCAGCAGCTTGGAAGGGCGGGGAAGGCCCCCAGTCATTCAGTACTTC
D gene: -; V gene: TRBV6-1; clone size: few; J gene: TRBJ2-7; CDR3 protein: CASSEGYEQYF; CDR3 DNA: TGTGCCAGCAGTGAAGGCTACGAGCAGTACTTC
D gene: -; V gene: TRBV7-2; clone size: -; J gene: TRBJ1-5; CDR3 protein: CASSFPGQPQHF; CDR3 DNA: TGTGCCAGCAGCTTTCCGGGACAGCCCCAGCATTTT
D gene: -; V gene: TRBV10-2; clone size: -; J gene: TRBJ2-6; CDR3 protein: CASSDPPGANVLTF; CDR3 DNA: TGCGCCAGCAGTGATCCTCCTGGGGCCAACGTCCTGACTTTC
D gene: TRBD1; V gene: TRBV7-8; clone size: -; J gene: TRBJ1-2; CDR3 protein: CASSSTGGAGYGYTF; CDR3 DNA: TGTGCCAGCAGCTCGACAGGGGGCGCGGGCTATGGCTACACCTTC
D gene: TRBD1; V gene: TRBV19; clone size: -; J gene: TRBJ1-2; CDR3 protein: CASSITETGIGGYTF; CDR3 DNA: TGTGCCAGTAGCATTACCGAGACAGGGATTGGTGGCTACACCTTC
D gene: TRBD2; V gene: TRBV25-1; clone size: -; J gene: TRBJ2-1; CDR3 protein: CASSEKGASGNEQFF; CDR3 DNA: TGTGCCAGCAGTGAAAAAGGGGCTAGCGGAAATGAGCAGTTCTTC
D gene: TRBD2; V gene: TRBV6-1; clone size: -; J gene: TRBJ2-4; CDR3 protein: CASSEDVGTSVKIAKNIQYF; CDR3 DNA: TGTGCCAGCAGTGAAGACGTCGGGACTAGCGTAAAGATAGCCAAAAACATTCAGTACTTC
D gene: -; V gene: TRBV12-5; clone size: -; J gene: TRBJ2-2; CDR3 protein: CASGLPTGTGPGELFF; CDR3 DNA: TGTGCTAGTGGTTTGCCCACAGGGACCGGACCCGGGGAGCTGTTTTTT
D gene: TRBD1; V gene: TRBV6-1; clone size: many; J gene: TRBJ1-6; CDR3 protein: CASSEQGAGNSPLHF; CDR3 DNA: TGTGCCAGCAGTGAGCAGGGGGCTGGTAATTCACCCCTCCACTTT
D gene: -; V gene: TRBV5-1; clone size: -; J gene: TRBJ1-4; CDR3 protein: CASSWQSTNEKLFF; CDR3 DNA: TGCGCCAGCAGCTGGCAGTCAACTAATGAAAAACTGTTTTTT
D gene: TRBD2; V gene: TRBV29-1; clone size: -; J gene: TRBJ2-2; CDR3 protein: CSFGLAGTGELFF; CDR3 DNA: TGCAGCTTTGGACTAGCGGGTACCGGGGAGCTGTTTTTT
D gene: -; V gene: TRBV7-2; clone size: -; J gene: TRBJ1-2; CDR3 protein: CASSLDSARGYGYTF; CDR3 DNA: TGTGCCAGCAGCTTAGATTCTGCCAGGGGTTATGGCTACACCTTC
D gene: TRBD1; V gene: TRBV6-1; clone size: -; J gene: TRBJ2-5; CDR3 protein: CASSEGVRQGDGETQYF; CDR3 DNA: TGTGCCAGCAGTGAAGGGGTCCGGCAGGGGGACGGAGAGACCCAGTACTTC
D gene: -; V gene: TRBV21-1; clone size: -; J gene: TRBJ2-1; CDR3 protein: CASRCKGSWVIDEQFF; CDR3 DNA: TGTGCCAGCAGATGCAAGGGATCTTGGGTAATCGATGAGCAGTTCTTC
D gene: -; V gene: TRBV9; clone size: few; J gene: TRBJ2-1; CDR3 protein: CASSVPTGAYNEQFF; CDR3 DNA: TGTGCCAGCAGCGTACCCACAGGAGCCTACAATGAGCAGTTCTTC
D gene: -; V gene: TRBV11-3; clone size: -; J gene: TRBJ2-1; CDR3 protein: CASSSGPGAGNEQFF; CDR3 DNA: TGTGCCAGCAGCTCCGGACCGGGGGCGGGTAATGAGCAGTTCTTC
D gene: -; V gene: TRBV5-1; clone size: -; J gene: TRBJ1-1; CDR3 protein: CASSLEQRPTEAFF; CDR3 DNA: TGCGCCAGCAGCTTGGAGCAGCGACCGACGGAAGCTTTCTTT
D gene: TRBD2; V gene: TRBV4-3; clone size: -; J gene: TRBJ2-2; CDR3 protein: CASSQDLTRTSGGGELFF; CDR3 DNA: TGCGCCAGCAGCCAAGATCTGACCCGGACTAGCGGGGGCGGGGAGCTGTTTTTT
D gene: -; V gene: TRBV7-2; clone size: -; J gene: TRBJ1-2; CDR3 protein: CASSLAYDTPHGYTF; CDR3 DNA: TGTGCCAGCAGCTTAGCGTATGACACCCCACATGGCTACACCTTC
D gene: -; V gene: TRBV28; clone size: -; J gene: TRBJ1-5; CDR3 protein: CASSPTGTPSQPQHF; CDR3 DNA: TGTGCCAGCAGTCCTACAGGGACCCCCAGTCAGCCCCAGCATTTT
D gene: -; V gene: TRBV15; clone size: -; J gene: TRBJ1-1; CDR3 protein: CATSRGGTASAFF; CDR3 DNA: TGTGCCACCAGCAGAGGCGGGACGGCTAGCGCTTTCTTT
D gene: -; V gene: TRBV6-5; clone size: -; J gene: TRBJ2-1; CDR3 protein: CASREYNEQFF; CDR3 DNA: TGTGCCAGCCGGGAATACAATGAGCAGTTCTTC
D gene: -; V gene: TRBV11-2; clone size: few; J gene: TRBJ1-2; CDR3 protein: CASRPTGRSGYTF; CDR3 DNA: TGTGCCAGCAGGCCTACTGGCAGATCGGGCTACACCTTC
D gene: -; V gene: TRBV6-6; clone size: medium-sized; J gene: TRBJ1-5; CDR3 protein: CASSSEGDQPQHF; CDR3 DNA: TGTGCCAGCAGTTCTGAAGGGGATCAGCCCCAGCATTTT
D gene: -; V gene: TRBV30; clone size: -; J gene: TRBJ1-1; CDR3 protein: CAWTRVQPNTEAFF; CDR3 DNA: TGTGCCTGGACCCGCGTACAGCCGAACACTGAAGCTTTCTTT
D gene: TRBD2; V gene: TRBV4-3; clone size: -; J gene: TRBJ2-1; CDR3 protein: CASSQGYAGLASNEQFF; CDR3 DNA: TGCGCCAGCAGCCAAGGTTACGCGGGACTAGCGTCCAATGAGCAGTTCTTC
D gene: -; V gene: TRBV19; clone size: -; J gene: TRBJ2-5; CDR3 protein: CASSPPRRGRRETQYF; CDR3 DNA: TGTGCCAGTAGTCCACCCCGGCGGGGCCGGAGAGAGACCCAGTACTTC
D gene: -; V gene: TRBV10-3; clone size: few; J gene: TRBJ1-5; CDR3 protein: CAISESAGGGSNQPQHF; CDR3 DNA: TGTGCCATCAGTGAGTCAGCGGGGGGTGGTAGCAATCAGCCCCAGCATTTT
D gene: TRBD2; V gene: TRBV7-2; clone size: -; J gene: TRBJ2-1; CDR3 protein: CASSLGGTSGRQNEQFF; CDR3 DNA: TGTGCCAGCAGCTTAGGGGGGACTAGCGGGAGACAGAATGAGCAGTTCTTC
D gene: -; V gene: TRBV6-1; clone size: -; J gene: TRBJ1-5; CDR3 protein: CASSTQAENQPQHF; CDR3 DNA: TGTGCCAGCAGTACACAAGCTGAGAATCAGCCCCAGCATTTT
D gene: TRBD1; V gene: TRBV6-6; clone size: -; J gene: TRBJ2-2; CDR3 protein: CASRQRTGRPGELFF; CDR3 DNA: TGTGCCAGCAGGCAAAGGACAGGGAGGCCCGGGGAGCTGTTTTTT
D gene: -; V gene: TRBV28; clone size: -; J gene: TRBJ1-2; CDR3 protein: CASSREGRSYGYTF; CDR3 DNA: TGTGCCAGCAGTCGGGAAGGACGAAGCTATGGCTACACCTTC
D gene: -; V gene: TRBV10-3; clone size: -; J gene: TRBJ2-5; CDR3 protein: CATTSRGDQETQYF; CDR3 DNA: TGTGCCACTACCTCCAGGGGTGACCAAGAGACCCAGTACTTC
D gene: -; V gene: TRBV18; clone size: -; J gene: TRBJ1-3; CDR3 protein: CASSLQDLNTIYF; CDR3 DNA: TGTGCCAGCTCACTACAAGATCTGAACACCATATATTTT
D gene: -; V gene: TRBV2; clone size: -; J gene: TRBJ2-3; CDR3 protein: CASIRDTGTDTQYF; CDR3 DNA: TGTGCCAGCATCCGGGACACAGGCACAGATACGCAGTATTTT
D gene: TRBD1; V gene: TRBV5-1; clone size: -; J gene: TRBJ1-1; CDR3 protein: CASKLDAGGTEAFF; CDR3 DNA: TGCGCCAGCAAATTGGATGCAGGGGGCACTGAAGCTTTCTTT
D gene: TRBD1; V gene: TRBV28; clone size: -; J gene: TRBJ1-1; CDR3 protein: CASSPMSSGGKMNTEAFF; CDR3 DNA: TGTGCCAGCAGTCCGATGTCTTCAGGGGGCAAAATGAACACTGAAGCTTTCTTT
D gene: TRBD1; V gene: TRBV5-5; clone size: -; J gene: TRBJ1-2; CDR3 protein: CASSLARGAGGYTF; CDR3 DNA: TGTGCCAGCAGCTTGGCCAGGGGGGCGGGCGGCTACACCTTC
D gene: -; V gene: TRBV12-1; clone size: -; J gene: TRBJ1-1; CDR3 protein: CASSFIGGSGTEAFF; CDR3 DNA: TGTGCCAGCAGCTTTATCGGGGGGTCGGGCACTGAAGCTTTCTTT
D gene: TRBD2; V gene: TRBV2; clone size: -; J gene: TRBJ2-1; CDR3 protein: CASQGLAGFDEQFF; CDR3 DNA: TGTGCCAGCCAAGGACTAGCGGGTTTTGATGAGCAGTTCTTC
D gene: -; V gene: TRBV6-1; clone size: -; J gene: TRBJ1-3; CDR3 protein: CASSEFDGTAGNTIYF; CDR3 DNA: TGTGCCAGCAGTGAATTCGACGGGACCGCTGGAAACACCATATATTTT
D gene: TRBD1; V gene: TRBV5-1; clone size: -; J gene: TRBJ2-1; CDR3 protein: CASSTAGRTGGIDEQFF; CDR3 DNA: TGCGCCAGCAGCACAGCAGGTAGGACAGGGGGCATCGATGAGCAGTTCTTC
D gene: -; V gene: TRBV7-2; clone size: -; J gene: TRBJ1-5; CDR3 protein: CASSLRPGVGEGGNQPQHF; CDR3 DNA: TGTGCCAGCAGCTTACGTCCAGGGGTAGGTGAAGGGGGCAATCAGCCCCAGCATTTT